Listed below are T cell receptor beta chains from one sample, sequenced in a study of OX40 agonist ivuxolimab in advanced cancers. Sequencing used immunoSEQ multiplex PCR; TCRdb keeps in-frame clones, though not all of them. The repertoire holds about 79,000 clones, with roughly 94% as singletons. Sequenced here: CD4+ or CD8+ T cells sorted from blood, sampled in a trial of the OX40 agonist ivuxolimab. The origin of the receptors is an adult with an advanced solid tumor such as melanoma, head and neck, liver or kidney cancer. The CDR3 runs from the conserved cysteine through the conserved F or W. The D gene is left open where the match is weak. Some rows mark clone size as missing; the rest say once, few, many or name a class of expanded clone.

TRBJ2-1	TRBD2	TRBV28	NA	CASTPGLAWAQFF	TGTGCCAGCACCCCAGGACTAGCCTGGGCACAGTTCTTC
TRBJ1-4	NA	TRBV21-1	once	CASSPRWGEKLFF	TGTGCCAGCAGCCCTAGGTGGGGAGAAAAACTGTTTTTT
TRBJ2-7	TRBD1	TRBV5-4	NA	CASSWGQGAGEQYF	TGTGCCAGCAGCTGGGGACAGGGGGCGGGCGAGCAGTACTTC
TRBJ2-7	NA	TRBV7-9	NA	CASSSRTDEQYF	TGTGCCAGCAGCTCACGGACTGACGAGCAGTACTTC
TRBJ2-7	NA	TRBV21-1	NA	CASSKLGTAYEQYF	TGTGCCAGCAGCAAACTTGGGACAGCCTACGAGCAGTACTTC
TRBJ1-4	TRBD1	TRBV2	NA	CASRAGQGAEKLFF	TGTGCCAGCAGAGCAGGACAGGGGGCTGAAAAACTGTTTTTT
TRBJ2-1	NA	TRBV7-7	NA	CASSSPGSNEQFF	TGTGCCAGCAGCTCCCCCGGGTCCAATGAGCAGTTCTTC
TRBJ2-2	TRBD1	TRBV28	NA	CASSLLDRAGGELFF	TGTGCCAGCAGTTTATTGGACAGGGCGGGCGGGGAGCTGTTTTTT
TRBJ2-7	NA	TRBV19	NA	CASRGSYYEQYF	TGTGCCAGTAGGGGCAGCTACTACGAGCAGTACTTC
TRBJ1-1	NA	TRBV6-5	NA	CASSSWGTEAFF	TGTGCCAGCAGTTCCTGGGGCACTGAAGCTTTCTTT
TRBJ2-7	NA	TRBV9	NA	CASSVWDSVGDQYF	TGTGCCAGCAGCGTTTGGGACTCCGTGGGGGATCAGTACTTC
TRBJ2-3	NA	TRBV14	once	CASSQSGLITQYF	TGTGCCAGCAGCCAATCTGGACTCATCACGCAGTATTTT
TRBJ2-1	TRBD2	TRBV27	NA	CASRAGGSSYNEQFF	TGTGCCAGCAGGGCGGGGGGGAGCTCCTACAATGAGCAGTTCTTC
TRBJ2-5	TRBD2	TRBV2	NA	CASSVELSGLQETQYF	TGTGCCAGCAGTGTGGAACTTAGCGGGCTCCAAGAGACCCAGTACTTC
TRBJ1-1	NA	TRBV9	NA	CASSVGGAREAFF	TGTGCCAGCAGCGTAGGGGGGGCTCGGGAAGCTTTCTTT
TRBJ2-1	NA	TRBV19	NA	CASSWGGPHNEQFF	TGTGCCAGTAGTTGGGGGGGGCCCCACAATGAGCAGTTCTTC
TRBJ1-1	NA	TRBV19	NA	CASSPRGSTEAFF	TGTGCCAGTAGCCCTAGGGGGAGCACTGAAGCTTTCTTT
TRBJ2-1	NA	TRBV28	once	CASSPGGPKQFF	TGTGCCAGCAGCCCCGGTGGGCCCAAGCAGTTCTTC
TRBJ1-4	NA	TRBV7-9	NA	CASSKPGLLNEKLFF	TGTGCCAGCAGCAAGCCGGGACTCCTTAATGAAAAACTGTTTTTT
TRBJ2-7	TRBD1	TRBV4-1	few	CASSHDRDTYEQYF	TGCGCCAGCAGCCATGACAGGGACACCTACGAGCAGTACTTC
TRBJ2-2	NA	TRBV12-1	NA	CASSFEAGVSTGELFF	TGTGCCAGCAGCTTTGAAGCGGGAGTATCTACCGGGGAGCTGTTTTTT
TRBJ1-6	NA	TRBV2	NA	CASSESVQTPYSPLHF	TGTGCCAGCAGTGAATCTGTACAGACCCCTTATTCACCCCTCCACTTT
TRBJ1-5	TRBD1	TRBV27	NA	CASSRQGADQPQHF	TGTGCCAGCAGCCGACAGGGGGCGGATCAGCCCCAGCATTTT
TRBJ1-4	TRBD1	TRBV6-1	medium-sized	CASSESGTGGGKLFF	TGTGCCAGCAGTGAATCCGGGACAGGGGGCGGGAAACTGTTTTTT
TRBJ2-7	NA	TRBV2	NA	CASSEVVGYSSYEQYF	TGTGCCAGCAGTGAAGTTGTGGGGTACTCCTCCTACGAGCAGTACTTC
TRBJ2-1	NA	TRBV9	once	CASSASGPGYNEQFF	TGTGCCAGCAGCGCAAGCGGGCCAGGCTACAATGAGCAGTTCTTC
TRBJ2-7	NA	TRBV5-1	NA	CASSLDGPLSYEQYF	TGCGCCAGCAGCCTAGACGGCCCACTCTCCTACGAGCAGTACTTC
TRBJ2-3	NA	TRBV7-9	NA	CASSLPDTQYF	TGTGCCAGCAGCTTACCAGATACGCAGTATTTT
TRBJ1-2	TRBD1	TRBV7-2	NA	CASSSLSADRGGYTF	TGTGCCAGCAGCTCACTATCAGCCGACAGGGGCGGCTACACCTTC
TRBJ2-7	NA	TRBV27	NA	CASSSISRGYEQYF	TGTGCCAGCAGTTCGATCTCTCGGGGCTACGAGCAGTACTTC
TRBJ2-5	TRBD2	TRBV4-1	NA	CASSPMGTSGQETQYF	TGCGCCAGCAGCCCCATGGGGACTAGCGGCCAAGAGACCCAGTACTTC
TRBJ1-2	NA	TRBV27	NA	CASSSGQGLYGYTF	TGTGCCAGCAGTTCCGGGCAGGGATTATATGGCTACACCTTC
TRBJ2-4	TRBD1	TRBV28	NA	CASSPGQGETKNIQYF	TGTGCCAGCAGCCCAGGACAGGGTGAGACCAAAAACATTCAGTACTTC
TRBJ1-4	NA	TRBV27	NA	CASSLLPKGSATNEKLFF	TGTGCCAGCAGTTTACTTCCGAAGGGAAGTGCAACTAATGAAAAACTGTTTTTT
TRBJ2-7	NA	TRBV6-5	NA	CASSSWGANHEQYF	TGTGCCAGCAGTTCGTGGGGGGCGAACCACGAGCAGTACTTC
TRBJ1-2	NA	TRBV6-5	NA	CASSYGGTNYGYTF	TGTGCCAGCAGTTACGGGGGGACTAACTATGGCTACACCTTC
TRBJ1-2	NA	TRBV28	NA	CASQSNYGYTF	TGTGCCAGCCAGTCTAACTATGGCTACACCTTC